This TCR beta chain is from a study of beta chain features in type 1 diabetes. From germline, CDR1 is SGHAT and CDR2 FQNNGV. V lost 7 bases to trimming and J lost 5 bases, with 14 bases between them. This CDR3 has 14 residues. Expressed TCRB transcripts were sequenced after all isolated RNA was converted to cDNA. Method: immunoSEQ multiplex PCR; TCRdb's copy keeps in-frame clones and lacks some. The sample lists roughly 120,000 clones; approximately 39% were seen once. Sequencing input: stem cell memory CD4+ T cells from blood. This clonotype originated in a woman aged 18-30 years in good health. The rearrangement links TRBV11-2 to TRBJ2-2; D gene ambiguous. CDR3 coding DNA: TGTGCCAGCACCCGCGGAAGCTGGACCGGGGAGCTGTTTTTT. Protein: CASTRGSWTGELFF.